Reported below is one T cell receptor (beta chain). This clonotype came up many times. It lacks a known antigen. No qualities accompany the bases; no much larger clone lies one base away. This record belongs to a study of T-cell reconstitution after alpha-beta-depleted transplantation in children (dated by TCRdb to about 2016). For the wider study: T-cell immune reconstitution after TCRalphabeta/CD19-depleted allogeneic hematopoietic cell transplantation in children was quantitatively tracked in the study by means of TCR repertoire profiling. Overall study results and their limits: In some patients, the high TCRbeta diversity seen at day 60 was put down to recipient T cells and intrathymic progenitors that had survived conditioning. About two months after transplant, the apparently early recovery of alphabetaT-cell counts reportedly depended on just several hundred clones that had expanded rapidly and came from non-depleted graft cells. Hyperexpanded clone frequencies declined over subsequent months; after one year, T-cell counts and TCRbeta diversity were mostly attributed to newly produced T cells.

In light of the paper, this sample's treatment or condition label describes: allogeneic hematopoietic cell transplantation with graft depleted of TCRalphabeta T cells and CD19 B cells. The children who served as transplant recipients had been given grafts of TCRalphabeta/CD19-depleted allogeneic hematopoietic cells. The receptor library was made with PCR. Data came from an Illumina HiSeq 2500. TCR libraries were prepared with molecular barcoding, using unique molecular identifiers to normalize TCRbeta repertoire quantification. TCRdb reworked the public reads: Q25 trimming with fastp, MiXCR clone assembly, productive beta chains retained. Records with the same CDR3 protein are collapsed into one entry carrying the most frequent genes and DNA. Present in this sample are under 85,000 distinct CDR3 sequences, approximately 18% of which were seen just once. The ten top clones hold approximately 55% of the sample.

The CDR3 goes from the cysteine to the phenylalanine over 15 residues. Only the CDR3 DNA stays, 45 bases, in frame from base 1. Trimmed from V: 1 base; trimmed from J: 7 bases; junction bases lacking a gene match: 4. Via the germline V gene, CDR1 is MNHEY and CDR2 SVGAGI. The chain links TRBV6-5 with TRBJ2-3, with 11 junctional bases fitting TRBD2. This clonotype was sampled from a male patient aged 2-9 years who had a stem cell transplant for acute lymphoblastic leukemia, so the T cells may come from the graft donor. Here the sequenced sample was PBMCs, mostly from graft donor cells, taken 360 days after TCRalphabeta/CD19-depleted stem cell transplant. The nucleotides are TGTGCCAGCAGTTACTTAGCGGGAGGGCCTTATACGCAGTATTTT. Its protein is CASSYLAGGPYTQYF.